This passage covers 10 T cell receptor beta chains from one sample sequenced in a study of OX40 agonist ivuxolimab in advanced cancers. The assay was immunoSEQ multiplex PCR, and TCRdb's table has in-frame clones only and misses some. The sample lists 57,000 or so clones, 85% to 90% occurring once. The source material was CD4+ or CD8+ T cells sorted from blood, sampled in a trial of the OX40 agonist ivuxolimab. The receptors come from an adult with an advanced solid tumor such as melanoma, head and neck, liver or kidney cancer.

J is TRBJ2-2 and V is TRBV5-4, with unresolved D. The V gene's germline CDR1 is SGHNT and CDR2 YYREEE (reference sequence). The CDR3 is made up of 13 amino acids. Trimming took 1 base from V and 6 from J, leaving 7 bases between them. CDR3 loop: CASSLSFAGELFF. As DNA, the CDR3 is TGTGCCAGCAGCTTGTCTTTCGCCGGGGAGCTGTTTTTT.

The genes are TRBV7-6 and TRBJ2-3, with 10 bases matching TRBD2. V was clipped by 1 base and J by 6 bases; unmatched bases: 16. The CDR3 contains 19 residues. CDR1 and CDR2 from the germline V gene are SGHVS and FNYEAQ. CDR3 sequence reads: CASSLEVASGGAFGDTQYF. CDR3 bases: TGTGCCAGCAGCTTAGAAGTAGCCAGCGGGGGGGCCTTTGGGGATACGCAGTATTTT.

This clone has more than one count but fewer than ten. The chain recombines TRBV5-1 with TRBJ1-1, with 7 bases matching TRBD1. Looked up from germline, CDR1 is SGHRS and CDR2 is YFSETQ. Trimming removed 4 bases from V and 4 bases from J; junction bases left unmatched: 7. The CDR3 spans 14 residues. CDR3 nucleotides: TGCGCCAGCAGCGAGCAGGGGGGAACCACTGAAGCTTTCTTT. This gives the protein CASSEQGGTTEAFF.

This rearrangement joins TRBV9 to TRBJ1-3, with 9 bases that match TRBD1. Germline lookup yields CDR1 SGDLS and CDR2 YYNGEE. J gave up 0 bases and V 4 bases, and 8 bases lay outside the gene matches. This CDR3 is 17 amino acids long. As DNA, the CDR3 is TGTGCCAGCAGCCTGGGTGGACAGGGGAGCTCTGGAAACACCATATATTTT. This encodes CASSLGGQGSSGNTIYF.

The V gene is TRBV6-1, the J gene TRBJ2-4; 7 bases are a match to TRBD2. The V segment lost 2 bases and the J segment 0 bases; nucleotides outside the gene matches: 4. This CDR3 has 16 amino acids. CDR1 is MNHNS and CDR2 is SASEGT in the germline V gene. For the CDR3, the DNA is TGTGCCAGCAGTGAATGGGGGAGGGGAGCCAAAAACATTCAGTACTTC. Translating it yields CASSEWGRGAKNIQYF.

The chain employs TRBV5-1 and TRBJ1-3; D remains unclear. The ends were cut back, 1 base at V and 4 bases at J, with 15 bases in the middle. Germline V gene data show CDR1 as SGHRS and CDR2 as YFSETQ. This CDR3 comprises 16 residues. CDR3 nucleotide sequence: TGCGCCAGCAGCTTGTCGGGAGAGGTCCGGGGAAACACCATATATTTT. Residues: CASSLSGEVRGNTIYF.

This clone was picked up one time. The V call is TRBV5-4, the J call TRBJ2-3; 8 nucleotides align to TRBD1. CDR1 is SGHNT, CDR2 YYREEE, per germline (reference sequence). V trimming: 1 base; J trimming: 0 bases; junction bases outside the gene matches: 4. The CDR3 totals 16 residues. CDR3 amino acids: CASSLQGARSTDTQYF. The CDR3 region has the DNA TGTGCCAGCAGCTTGCAGGGGGCGCGGAGCACAGATACGCAGTATTTT.

This chain links TRBV7-2 with TRBJ1-5, with no clear D. From germline, CDR1 is SGHTA and CDR2 FQGNSA. V was shortened by 5 bases and J by 6 bases, with 11 bases between the two germline ends. The CDR3 length is 13 residues. This chain's CDR3 is CASSPARSQPQHF. In DNA, the CDR3 is TGTGCCAGCAGCCCAGCGAGGTCTCAGCCCCAGCATTTT. The full variable domain, completed using reference TRBV7-2 and TRBJ1-5, is GAGVSQSPSNKVTEKGKDVELRCDPISGHTALYWYRQSLGQGLEFLIYFQGNSAPDKSGLPSDRFSAERTGGSVSTLTIQRTQQEDSAVYLCASSPARSQPQHFGDGTRLSIL.

V gene TRBV5-1 combines with J gene TRBJ2-7, with 10 bases matching TRBD1. CDR3 length: 14 amino acids. Trimming at V came to 7 bases and at J to 3 bases, leaving 7 bases not matched to a gene. Germline V gene lookup returns CDR1 SGHRS and CDR2 YFSETQ. The chain's CDR3 is CASCVGTGVYEQYF. DNA for the CDR3: TGCGCCAGCTGTGTGGGGACAGGGGTCTACGAGCAGTACTTC.

This chain links TRBV4-3 with TRBJ2-6; D remains unclear. The CDR3 has 15 amino acids. Germline CDR1 LGHNA, CDR2 YSLEER. V was shortened by 0 bases and J by 0 bases, with 3 bases between the two germline ends. The CDR3: CASSQDNSGANVLTF. The CDR3 DNA is TGCGCCAGCAGCCAAGATAACTCTGGGGCCAACGTCCTGACTTTC.